Listed below are T cell receptor beta chains from one sample, sequenced in a study of T cells in tuberculosis. Measured with immunoSEQ multiplex PCR; TCRdb has only the in-frame clones, and not every one. This table holds about 30,000 clones, roughly 94% found once. Sequences were derived from PBMCs, sampled at tuberculosis diagnosis. These receptor sequences come from an adult with tuberculosis. CDR3s include the opening cysteine and the closing phenylalanine or tryptophan. Fields, in order: J gene, V gene, D gene, clone size, CDR3 protein, CDR3 DNA. The D gene is left open where the match is weak. Clone sizes are given selectively: once, few, many, or a class where the clone is expanded.

TRBJ1-2	TRBV4-3	TRBD1	NA	CASSQPGQGGGYTF	TGCGCCAGCAGCCAACCGGGACAGGGAGGAGGCTACACCTTC
TRBJ1-2	TRBV11-2	TRBD1	NA	CASSLTSLSDRGHGYTF	TGTGCCAGCAGCTTAACGTCCTTATCGGACAGGGGCCATGGCTACACCTTC
TRBJ2-7	TRBV10-2	TRBD2	NA	CASSDWGTIDYEQYF	TGCGCCAGCAGTGACTGGGGGACTATCGATTACGAGCAGTACTTC
TRBJ1-2	TRBV19	TRBD1	NA	CASSPTAWDSNYGYTF	TGTGCCAGTAGTCCGACGGCCTGGGACAGCAACTATGGCTACACCTTC
TRBJ1-2	TRBV6-5	NA	NA	CASEGPGSNGYTF	TGTGCCAGCGAAGGACCTGGGAGTAATGGCTACACCTTC
TRBJ2-3	TRBV2	NA	once	CASSEDPLSDTQYF	TGTGCCAGCAGTGAAGACCCTTTGAGCGATACGCAGTATTTT
TRBJ2-5	TRBV7-2	TRBD2	NA	CASSLASGIRETQYF	TGTGCCAGCAGCCTAGCTAGCGGGATAAGAGAGACCCAGTACTTC
TRBJ2-7	TRBV5-1	TRBD2	NA	CASSLQASGRAGYEQYF	TGCGCCAGCAGCTTGCAGGCTAGCGGGAGGGCGGGGTACGAGCAGTACTTC
TRBJ2-1	TRBV19	TRBD2	NA	CASSPQAGTTYNEQFF	TGTGCCAGTAGTCCCCAGGCGGGGACTACTTACAATGAGCAGTTCTTC
TRBJ2-5	TRBV30	TRBD2	NA	CAWSLAGWETQYF	TGTGCCTGGAGCCTAGCGGGTTGGGAGACCCAGTACTTC